One and the same sample provided the 23 T cell receptor beta chains below, sequenced in a study of T cells after yellow fever vaccination (dated by TCRdb to between 2017 and 2020). Libraries came from 5' RACE. Data came from an Illumina HiSeq 2500. TCRdb reran the public reads through fastp at Q25 and MiXCR, keeping productive beta chains. Rows are unified per CDR3 protein, each entry keeping the most common DNA and genes. The sample table holds 250,000 or so distinct CDR3 sequences, of which 6% to 7.5% were seen once. The top ten hold about 0.85% of the sample. Sample treatment or condition, as interpreted from the label and publication: live attenuated yellow fever vaccine strain. Sequenced material: CD4+ T cells sorted from PBMCs, taken 15 days after the yellow fever booster vaccination. These receptors came from a man aged 25-45 years who received the YFV17D yellow fever vaccine.

This clonotype was detected ten times or more. This sequence joins TRBV7-3 and TRBJ2-5; TRBD2 is a possible D gene (5 bases). CDR3 length equals 13 residues. Trimming left V 3 bases short and J 4 bases short, with 9 bases between. Germline V gene data show CDR1 as SGHTA and CDR2 as FQGTGA. The DNA of the CDR3 is TGTGCCAGCAGCTTCGGGGAGAGAGAGACCCAGTACTTC. This encodes CASSFGERETQYF.

This chain joins TRBV5-4 and TRBJ2-1, with TRBD2 matching 7 bases. Germline CDR1 reads SGHNT; CDR2 reads YYREEE (reference sequence). CDR3 size: 16 residues. Unmatched junction bases numbered 20, after V lost 7 bases and J lost 10 bases. CDR3 protein: CASLTRVSGTHGEQFF. CDR3 DNA sequence: TGTGCCAGCCTAACAAGGGTGAGCGGGACCCACGGGGAGCAGTTCTTC.

The chain links TRBV20-1 to TRBJ2-5, with D hard to call. The CDR3 is made up of 12 amino acids. Germline CDR1 is DFQATT and CDR2 is SNEGSKA (reference sequence). V shed 6 bases and J shed 4 bases, with 12 bases lying between them. CDR3 coding DNA: TGCAGTGCCTGGGCCGGACGAGAGACCCAGTACTTC. Its protein is CSAWAGRETQYF.

There are a few counts of this clonotype. In DNA form, the CDR3 reads TGTGCCCTGGGGGGGCCGGCGGGCGAGCAGTTCTTC. Translating gives CALGGPAGEQFF. The rearrangement uses TRBV6-5 and TRBJ2-1; D is possibly TRBD2 (7 bases). Germline V gives CDR1 MNHEY, CDR2 SVGAGI. The CDR3 runs to 12 residues. V was cut by 11 bases and J by 10 bases, with 18 bases left in between.

J is TRBJ2-7 and V is TRBV7-2; no clear D. The V gene lost 4 bases and the J gene lost 7 bases, with 20 bases spanning the gap. The germline gives CDR1 SGHTA, CDR2 FQGNSA. CDR3 length: 15 residues. This chain's CDR3 is CASSSSGRTSWEQYF. CDR3 DNA: TGTGCCAGCAGCTCCTCCGGCCGTACCTCATGGGAGCAGTACTTC.

J is TRBJ2-7 and V is TRBV10-3, with D possibly TRBD2 on 5 matching bases. This CDR3 spans 17 amino acids. Trimming stripped 4 bases from V and 5 bases from J, with 24 bases between. CDR1 is ENHRY, CDR2 SYGVKD, per germline. The CDR3 spells CAISGPLAPGRGNEQYF. The CDR3 nucleotides are TGTGCCATCAGTGGACCGCTAGCCCCCGGGCGCGGTAACGAGCAGTACTTC.

This chain links TRBV7-8 with TRBJ1-6, with TRBD1 as a possible D gene (5 bases). CDR1 SGHVS and CDR2 FQNEAQ come from the germline V gene. V was trimmed by 2 bases and J by 6 bases, leaving 11 bases between them. The CDR3 runs to 15 residues. The CDR3 nucleotides read TGTGCCAGCAGCTTACGGCAGGGCGGTAATTCACCCCTCCACTTT. Translation gives CASSLRQGGNSPLHF.

This clonotype was seen more than once but under ten times. This sequence joins TRBV10-3 and TRBJ2-7, with 10 bases aligning to TRBD1. J gave up 3 bases and V 7 bases, and 6 bases lay outside the gene matches. Germline V gene lookup returns CDR1 ENHRY and CDR2 SYGVKD. This CDR3 has 14 amino acids. CDR3 region: CAITKGTGVYEQYF. The CDR3 DNA reads TGTGCCATCACCAAAGGGACAGGGGTCTACGAGCAGTACTTC.

The sample holds a few counts of this clonotype. The chain links TRBV10-3 to TRBJ1-3, with unresolved D. Germline CDR1 is ENHRY and CDR2 is SYGVKD. With 0 bases removed from V and 3 bases from J, the gap between germline ends came to 15 bases. This CDR3 has 17 residues. The CDR3 bases are TGTGCCATCAGTGAGTCCCAGCTCCGTACGGGTGGAAACACCATATATTTT. This codes for CAISESQLRTGGNTIYF.

The chain links TRBV3-1 to TRBJ2-3; TRBD2 matches 12 bases. The CDR3 totals 15 residues. Trimming at V came to 3 bases and at J to 4 bases, leaving 2 bases not matched to a gene. Germline CDR1 is LGHDT and CDR2 is YNNKEL (reference sequence). CDR3 sequence: CASSHRLAGADTQYF. The CDR3 DNA follows: TGTGCCAGCAGCCATCGACTAGCGGGGGCAGATACGCAGTATTTT.

This chain joins TRBV29-1 and TRBJ2-7, with D maybe TRBD1 (8 bases). The CDR3 runs to 15 residues. Germline assignment: CDR1 SQVTM and CDR2 ANQGSEA. V shed 1 base and J shed 2 bases, with 15 bases lying between them. CDR3 in amino acids: CSVEGAGTGPYEQYF. In nucleotides, the CDR3 is TGCAGCGTTGAAGGAGCGGGGACAGGTCCCTACGAGCAGTACTTC.

This clonotype has ten or more counts. V and J are TRBV28 and TRBJ2-1, with D maybe TRBD1 (5 bases). The CDR3 contains 14 residues. Trimming pared 7 bases from V and 4 bases from J, leaving 14 bases between. Germline CDR1 MDHEN, CDR2 SYDVKM. The chain's CDR3 is CASISGQGYNEQFF. As DNA, the CDR3 is TGTGCCAGCATCTCCGGGCAGGGTTACAATGAGCAGTTCTTC.

The chain has TRBV20-1 and TRBJ2-1; 7 nucleotides align to TRBD2. The trim removed 2 bases at V and 10 bases at J, leaving 17 bases unmatched. Germline V gene sequence: CDR1 DFQATT, CDR2 SNEGSKA (reference sequence). CDR3 length equals 16 residues. CDR3 DNA: TGCAGTGCTAGACGCGGTTCCGCGGGAGTCGAGGGGGAGCAGTTCTTC. Translation gives CSARRGSAGVEGEQFF.

CDR3 residues: CSARDLGGSYDEQFF. Written as DNA, the CDR3 is TGCAGTGCTAGAGATCTAGGCGGGAGTTACGATGAGCAGTTCTTC. This chain joins TRBV20-1 and TRBJ2-1; 7 nucleotides line up with TRBD2. V trimming: 0 bases; J trimming: 8 bases; junction bases outside the gene matches: 10. In germline, CDR1 is DFQATT, CDR2 SNEGSKA (reference sequence). The CDR3 runs to 15 residues.

V gene TRBV13 combines with J gene TRBJ2-7; D gene unclear. V lost 2 bases and J 4 bases, leaving 15 bases between the germline ends. This CDR3 has 15 residues. Germline-derived CDR1 and CDR2 are PRHDT and FYEKMQ (reference sequence). In DNA form, the CDR3 reads TGTGCCAGCAGCTTATCTTCGGGTAGGCCGTACGAGCAGTACTTC. Residues: CASSLSSGRPYEQYF.

CDR3 bases: TGCGCCAGCAGCGTACAGGGGGCGGATGGCTACACCTTC. Translation gives CASSVQGADGYTF. This chain uses TRBV5-1 with TRBJ1-2, with TRBD1 matching over 9 bases. The CDR3 length is 13 residues. V was pared by 4 bases and J by 6 bases, with 4 bases of the junction left unmatched. CDR1 is SGHRS, CDR2 YFSETQ, per germline.

This clonotype came up a few times. This rearrangement joins TRBV20-1 to TRBJ1-1; weak D call: TRBD1 (5 bases). This CDR3 has 11 residues. The ends were cut back, 6 bases at V and 7 bases at J, with 12 bases in the middle. The germline CDR1 and CDR2 sequences are DFQATT and SNEGSKA (reference sequence). The CDR3 region is CSAAGDSEAFF. Here the CDR3 DNA reads TGCAGTGCCGCGGGGGATAGTGAAGCTTTCTTT.

This chain links TRBV9 with TRBJ2-7; 7 nucleotides agree with TRBD2. The V gene end was trimmed by 4 bases and the J gene end by 4 bases; junction bases not matched to a gene: 8. The CDR3 sequence is 14 residues long. Per germline, CDR1 SGDLS and CDR2 YYNGEE. The CDR3 loop reads CASSPTSETYEQYF. CDR3 sequence (DNA): TGTGCCAGCAGCCCCACTAGCGAAACATACGAGCAGTACTTC.

The table lists this clonotype with a few counts. The chain employs TRBV6-5 and TRBJ1-1; TRBD1 is a possible D gene (5 bases). Trimming took 0 bases from V and 9 from J, leaving 11 bases between them. CDR3 size: 13 residues. Germline CDR1 MNHEY, CDR2 SVGAGI. The CDR3 DNA sequence: TGTGCCAGCAGTTACTCCGGGGGAAATAAAGCTTTCTTT. Amino acids: CASSYSGGNKAFF.

This clonotype was recorded at least ten times. V gene TRBV7-6 combines with J gene TRBJ2-7; D gene uncertain. The V gene's germline CDR1 is SGHVS and CDR2 FNYEAQ. The ends were cut back, 0 bases at V and 3 bases at J, with 12 bases in the middle. The CDR3 spans 15 residues. CDR3 coding DNA: TGTGCCAGCAGCTTAGCGCAAGGGTTCTACTACGAGCAGTACTTC. This translates into CASSLAQGFYYEQYF. The full variable domain, with the rest looked up from reference TRBV7-6 and TRBJ2-7, is GAGVSQSPRYKVTKRGQDVALRCDPISGHVSLYWYRQALGQGPEFLTYFNYEAQQDKSGLPNDRFSAERPEGSISTLTIQRTEQRDSAMYRCASSLAQGFYYEQYFGPGTRLTVT.

The genes are TRBV5-5 and TRBJ2-3, with D possibly being TRBD1 (5 bases). The germline V gene encodes CDR1 SGHKS and CDR2 YYEKEE (reference sequence). The CDR3 loop spans 15 amino acids. Trimming stripped 2 bases from V and 4 bases from J, with 14 bases between. The chain's CDR3 is CASSFHVPTADTQYF. The DNA for the CDR3 is TGTGCCAGCAGCTTCCACGTTCCGACAGCAGATACGCAGTATTTT.

This clonotype was seen many times. This chain joins TRBV20-1 and TRBJ1-5; weak D call: TRBD1 (6 bases). CDR3 size: 15 residues. Trimming left V 3 bases short and J 4 bases short, with 16 bases between. From germline, CDR1 is DFQATT and CDR2 SNEGSKA (reference sequence). CDR3: CSARGAGGRNQPQHF. The CDR3 nucleotides read TGCAGTGCTAGGGGTGCGGGGGGCCGGAATCAGCCCCAGCATTTT.

This clonotype was observed at least ten times. CDR3 loop: CVAGGGPYEQYF. The CDR3 DNA is TGTGTGGCGGGGGGAGGACCCTACGAGCAGTACTTC. The rearrangement links TRBV28 to TRBJ2-7, with 8 bases aligning to TRBD2. The CDR3 loop spans 12 amino acids. CDR1 and CDR2 (germline): MDHEN, SYDVKM. The complete variable domain, with remaining parts taken from reference TRBV28 and TRBJ2-7, reads DVKVTQSSRYLVKRTGEKVFLECVQDMDHENMFWYRQDPGLGLRLIYFSYDVKMKEKGDIPEGYSVSREKKERFSLILESASTNQTSMYLCVAGGGPYEQYFGPGTRLTVT.